The 5 T cell receptor beta chains below were found in one sample sequenced in a study of CD8 T cells in Susac syndrome. With random hexamers, roughly 0.5 to 1 ug RNA was reverse transcribed. TCRdb re-analysed the immunoSEQ multiplex PCR reads in MiXCR, keeping a single row per CDR3 protein. The repertoire has roughly 300,000 distinct CDR3 sequences, about 85% of them found once; the top ten carry over 0.1%. The sequenced material came from CD8+ T cells from PBMCs. The receptor source for this set is a human donor with multiple sclerosis.

This chain joins TRBV14 and TRBJ2-7; D is perhaps TRBD2 (6 bases). The CDR3 extends over 17 amino acids. V was trimmed by 0 bases and J by 7 bases, leaving 22 bases between them. The germline CDR1 and CDR2 sequences are SGHDN and FVKESK. CDR3 loop: CASSQDWRETEQEEQYF. The CDR3 bases are TGTGCCAGCAGCCAAGATTGGCGGGAAACCGAACAGGAGGAGCAGTACTTC.

CDR3 in amino acids: CASSTAASGEQFF. The CDR3 DNA reads TGTGCCAGCAGTACTGCAGCTTCGGGTGAGCAGTTCTTC. The rearrangement joins TRBV27 to TRBJ2-1; D is unresolved. Germline CDR1 MNHEY, CDR2 SMNVEV (reference sequence). The CDR3 spans 13 residues. Between the trimmed V and J ends, which lost 5 bases and 9 bases, there was a span of 14 bases.

The chain is built from TRBV5-5 and TRBJ2-1; 8 bases line up with TRBD2. CDR3 size: 16 residues. V lost 0 bases, J lost 7 bases, and 9 bases stayed unmatched. Germline values: CDR1 SGHKS, CDR2 YYEKEE (reference sequence). CDR3 in DNA: TGTGCCAGCAGCTTGGTCGGGAGGGGCGGTGTGAATGAGCAGTTCTTC. It codes for CASSLVGRGGVNEQFF.

The chain is built from TRBV10-3 and TRBJ1-1; D is unresolved. Between the trimmed V and J ends, which lost 8 bases and 7 bases, there was a span of 23 bases. The CDR3 length is 15 residues. Germline loops: CDR1 ENHRY, CDR2 SYGVKD. The DNA for the CDR3 is TGTGCCATCCGTCCGAACTTGGAGCCGTGGGATGAAGCTTTCTTT. It is translated as CAIRPNLEPWDEAFF.

V is TRBV11-2 and J is TRBJ2-7; TRBD2 is a possible D gene (6 bases). The CDR3 covers 15 residues. Germline lookup yields CDR1 SGHAT and CDR2 FQNNGV. Trimming took off 1 base at V and 3 bases at J, with 13 bases between the two ends. CDR3 region: CASSLGRGVVYEQYF. In nucleotides, the CDR3 is TGTGCCAGCAGCTTAGGGCGCGGGGTGGTCTACGAGCAGTACTTC.